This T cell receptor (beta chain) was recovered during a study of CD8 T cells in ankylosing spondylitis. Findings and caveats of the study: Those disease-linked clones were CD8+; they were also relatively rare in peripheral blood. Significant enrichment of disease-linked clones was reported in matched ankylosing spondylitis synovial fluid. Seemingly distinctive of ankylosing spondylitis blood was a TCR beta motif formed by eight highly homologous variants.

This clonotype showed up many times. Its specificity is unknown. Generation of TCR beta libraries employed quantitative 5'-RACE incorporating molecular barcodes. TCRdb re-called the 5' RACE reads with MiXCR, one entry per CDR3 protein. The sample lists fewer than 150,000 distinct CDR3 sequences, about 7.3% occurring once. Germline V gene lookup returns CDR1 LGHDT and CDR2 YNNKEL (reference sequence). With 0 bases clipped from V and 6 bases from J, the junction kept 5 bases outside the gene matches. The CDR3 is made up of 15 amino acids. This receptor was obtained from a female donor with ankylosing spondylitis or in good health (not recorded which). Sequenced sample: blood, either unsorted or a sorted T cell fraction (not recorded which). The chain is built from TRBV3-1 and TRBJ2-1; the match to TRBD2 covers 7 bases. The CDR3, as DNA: TGTGCCAGCAGCCAAGATGGGGGGGTGCGCAATGAGCAGTTCTTC. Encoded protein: CASSQDGGVRNEQFF.